The 14 T cell receptor beta chains given below trace back to one sample, sequenced in a study of T cell changes during pregnancy in multiple sclerosis. Measured with immunoSEQ multiplex PCR; TCRdb has only the in-frame clones, and not every one. The sample yields about 51,000 clones, 93% seen once. The input for sequencing was peripheral blood, taken in the second trimester of pregnancy. The receptor set was obtained from a female donor with multiple sclerosis, enrolled in a pregnancy study.

The chain carries TRBV7-9 and TRBJ1-4, with D maybe TRBD1 (5 bases). V was shortened by 5 bases and J by 4 bases, with 17 bases between the two germline ends. In germline, CDR1 is SEHNR, CDR2 FQNEAQ (reference sequence). The CDR3 contains 16 residues. CDR3 bases: TGTGCCAGCAGCGCTACCAAGGGGAATTTTAATGAAAAACTGTTTTTT. It is translated as CASSATKGNFNEKLFF.

The chain combines TRBV15 with TRBJ2-7; 9 bases line up with TRBD2. Per germline, CDR1 LNHNV and CDR2 YYDKDF (reference sequence). J was trimmed by 0 bases and V by 1 base; bases with no gene match: 10. The CDR3 loop spans 18 amino acids. CDR3 sequence: CATSRASQASGVSYEQYF. CDR3 nucleotides: TGTGCCACCAGCAGAGCGAGCCAGGCTAGCGGGGTCTCCTACGAGCAGTACTTC.

The J gene is TRBJ2-4, the V gene TRBV27, with 7 bases aligning to TRBD1. The CDR3 covers 14 residues. The V gene end was trimmed by 4 bases and the J gene end by 5 bases; junction bases not matched to a gene: 5. The germline CDR1 and CDR2 sequences are MNHEY and SMNVEV (reference sequence). CDR3 nucleotides: TGTGCCAGCAGTTCCCAGGGGGTTCAAAACATTCAGTACTTC. This gives the protein CASSSQGVQNIQYF.

This chain uses TRBV7-2 with TRBJ1-1; D is perhaps TRBD1 (5 bases). The V gene's germline CDR1 is SGHTA and CDR2 FQGNSA. This CDR3 has 14 residues. V dropped 5 bases and J dropped 1 base, with 11 bases sitting between them. The CDR3 here is CASSPGFRNTEAFF. CDR3 bases: TGTGCCAGCAGCCCAGGGTTTAGGAACACTGAAGCTTTCTTT.

The rearrangement uses TRBV4-3 and TRBJ2-1, with 7 bases that match TRBD1. The germline V gene has CDR1 LGHNA and CDR2 YSLEER. The CDR3 sequence is 20 residues long. With V trimmed by 1 base and J by 6 bases, 21 bases remained unmatched. The CDR3 DNA reads TGCGCCAGCAGCCAAGTTCAGTGGGGTACGACAGGGCGGTTGTCCAATGAGCAGTTCTTC. Its translation: CASSQVQWGTTGRLSNEQFF.

This sequence joins TRBV7-3 and TRBJ2-7, with a tentative D call TRBD2 (5 bases). Trimming took 5 bases from V and 9 from J, leaving 11 bases between them. Germline-derived CDR1 and CDR2 are SGHTA and FQGTGA. The CDR3 spans 11 residues. In DNA form, the CDR3 reads TGTGCCAGCAGCCAATACGGAGGGCAGTACTTC. Its translation: CASSQYGGQYF.

V gene TRBV6-5 combines with J gene TRBJ2-3; tentatively, D is TRBD1 (6 bases). Germline assignment: CDR1 MNHEY and CDR2 SVGAGI. The CDR3 has 12 residues. Trimming pared 5 bases from V and 5 bases from J, leaving 8 bases between. CDR3 DNA: TGTGCCAGCAGTCAGGGGCAAGATACGCAGTATTTT. It translates to CASSQGQDTQYF.

This chain uses TRBV11-2 with TRBJ2-1, with 7 bases aligning to TRBD2. The V segment lost 6 bases and the J segment 7 bases; nucleotides outside the gene matches: 12. CDR3 size: 15 residues. Germline CDR1 is SGHAT and CDR2 is FQNNGV. The CDR3: CASRKGGRTVNEQFF. CDR3 sequence (DNA): TGTGCCAGCAGAAAGGGCGGGAGAACGGTTAATGAGCAGTTCTTC.

This chain links TRBV11-2 with TRBJ2-3; 7 bases fit TRBD2. The CDR3 extends over 15 amino acids. The V gene's germline CDR1 is SGHAT and CDR2 FQNNGV. V lost 1 base, J lost 5 bases, and 6 bases stayed unmatched. CDR3 sequence (DNA): TGTGCCAGCAGCTTAGGGCGGGAGTGGGAAGATACGCAGTATTTT. It encodes CASSLGREWEDTQYF.

This clone appeared a single time. CDR3 sequence: CASSVSDRAVSYGYTF. Here the CDR3 DNA reads TGTGCCAGCAGCGTATCGGACAGGGCCGTTAGCTATGGCTACACCTTC. The rearrangement uses TRBV9 and TRBJ1-2; TRBD1 matches 8 bases. Per the germline V gene, CDR1 is SGDLS and CDR2 is YYNGEE. CDR3 size: 16 residues. V was clipped by 1 base and J by 4 bases; unmatched bases: 9.

This chain connects TRBV16 to TRBJ2-7, with D possibly TRBD1 on 6 matching bases. The V and J ends lost 0 bases and 6 bases respectively, with 15 bases between them. This CDR3 contains 15 residues. Germline V gives CDR1 KGHSY, CDR2 FQNENV. This chain's CDR3 is CASSQSLQGVGEQYF. The CDR3 bases are TGTGCCAGCAGCCAATCGCTACAGGGAGTTGGCGAGCAGTACTTC.

V usage is TRBV7-9 and J usage is TRBJ2-2; 10 bases line up with TRBD1. The CDR3 has 16 residues. Germline V CDR1 and CDR2: SEHNR, FQNEAQ (reference sequence). Trimming removed 4 bases from V and 7 bases from J; junction bases left unmatched: 9. CDR3 amino acids: CASSSNDRGPGGELFF. The CDR3 coding sequence is TGTGCCAGCAGCTCAAACGACAGGGGGCCGGGCGGGGAGCTGTTTTTT.

V gene TRBV5-4 combines with J gene TRBJ2-2; 8 nucleotides match TRBD1. Germline V gene lookup returns CDR1 SGHNT and CDR2 YYREEE (reference sequence). Trimming cost V 4 bases and J 7 bases; bases outside gene matches: 6. The CDR3 contains 14 residues. The CDR3 reads CASSRTGLNGELFF. CDR3 bases: TGTGCCAGCAGCCGGACAGGGCTGAACGGGGAGCTGTTTTTT.

The rearrangement uses TRBV5-1 and TRBJ1-6; 9 bases are shared with TRBD1. Germline CDR1 and CDR2: SGHRS and YFSETQ. CDR3 length: 14 amino acids. Germline trimming cut 2 bases from V and 7 bases from J; bases unmatched to any gene: 1. The CDR3 nucleotides read TGCGCCAGCAGCTTAGACAGGGGGAATTCACCCCTCCACTTT. Translating it yields CASSLDRGNSPLHF.